This entry lists 20 T cell receptor beta chains sequenced from one sample in a study of OX40 agonist ivuxolimab in advanced cancers. Sequencing was performed with immunoSEQ multiplex PCR; in TCRdb, only in-frame clones are kept and a portion is missing. Of tens of thousands of clones in the sample, around 81% were seen once. Sequenced material: CD4+ or CD8+ T cells sorted from blood, taken in a trial of the OX40 agonist ivuxolimab. These receptors were taken from an adult with an advanced solid tumor such as melanoma, head and neck, liver or kidney cancer.

The genes are TRBV6-5 and TRBJ1-1; 12 positions agree with TRBD1. V shed 7 bases and J 0 bases; nucleotides not matched to a gene: 3. Germline V CDR1 and CDR2: MNHEY, SVGAGI. This CDR3 has 15 amino acids. CDR3 in amino acids: CASIGTGGMNTEAFF. CDR3 DNA sequence: TGTGCCAGCATTGGGACAGGGGGCATGAACACTGAAGCTTTCTTT.

This clone was detected only once. CDR3 sequence: CASKWQLDTGELFF. The DNA of the CDR3 is TGTGCCAGCAAGTGGCAGTTAGACACCGGGGAGCTGTTTTTT. V usage is TRBV2 and J usage is TRBJ2-2; D unresolved. Germline V gene sequence: CDR1 SNHLY, CDR2 FYNNEI. Trimming took off 7 bases at V and 3 bases at J, with 12 bases between the two ends. CDR3 length equals 14 residues. The full variable domain, completed using reference TRBV2 and TRBJ2-2, is EPEVTQTPSHQVTQMGQEVILRCVPISNHLYFYWYRQILGQKVEFLVSFYNNEISEKSEIFDDQFSVERPDGSNFTLKIRSTKLEDSAMYFCASKWQLDTGELFFGEGSRLTVL.

This rearrangement joins TRBV18 to TRBJ2-3; D is perhaps TRBD1 or TRBD2 (7 bases each). The CDR3 loop spans 15 amino acids. Germline V gives CDR1 KGHSH, CDR2 LQKENI. V gave up 4 bases and J gave up 4 bases, with 15 bases separating them. Here the CDR3 reads CASSRPGGGSDTQYF. CDR3 sequence (DNA): TGTGCCAGCTCACGCCCAGGGGGGGGTTCAGATACGCAGTATTTT.

This chain uses TRBV5-1 with TRBJ2-4, with D possibly matching TRBD2 (6 bases). This CDR3 comprises 16 residues. V was trimmed by 4 bases and J by 3 bases, leaving 17 bases between them. Germline CDR1 reads SGHRS; CDR2 reads YFSETQ. The CDR3 DNA reads as TGCGCCAGCAGCCTTTCAGCGGGTGATGACAAAAACATTCAGTACTTC. Encoded protein: CASSLSAGDDKNIQYF.

The genes are TRBV19 and TRBJ1-5; D is perhaps TRBD1 (5 bases). The CDR3 has 15 amino acids. The V gene's germline CDR1 is LNHDA and CDR2 SQIVND (reference sequence). V lost 3 bases and J 4 bases, leaving 13 bases between the germline ends. CDR3 amino acids: CASSINVKGNQPQHF. For the CDR3, the DNA is TGTGCCAGTAGTATTAACGTAAAGGGGAATCAGCCCCAGCATTTT.

In nucleotides, the CDR3 is TGTGCCAGCAGCTTAGGGGCAGACAATAATTCACCCCTCCACTTT. Translated: CASSLGADNNSPLHF. This rearrangement joins TRBV7-9 to TRBJ1-6; D is unresolved. V was shortened by 1 base and J by 5 bases, with 9 bases between the two germline ends. This CDR3 has 15 residues. Germline values: CDR1 SEHNR, CDR2 FQNEAQ (reference sequence). The complete variable domain, with remaining parts taken from reference TRBV7-9 and TRBJ1-6, reads DTGVSQNPRHKITKRGQNVTFRCDPISEHNRLYWYRQTLGQGPEFLTYFQNEAQLEKSRLLSDRFSAERPKGSFSTLEIQRTEQGDSAMYLCASSLGADNNSPLHFGNGTRLTVT.

This clone was counted between two and nine times. This chain joins TRBV30 and TRBJ2-3; TRBD2 agrees at 7 bases. CDR1 is GTSNPN and CDR2 is SVGIG in the germline V gene (reference sequence). V gave up 1 base and J gave up 5 bases; unmatched junction bases: 3. The CDR3 has 13 residues. The CDR3 coding sequence is TGTGCCTGGAGTGGGGGGGAGGGAGATACGCAGTATTTT. Translating gives CAWSGGEGDTQYF.

The rearrangement joins TRBV5-5 to TRBJ1-1; a weak D match, TRBD1 (6 bases). The CDR3 sequence is 12 residues long. The germline CDR1 and CDR2 sequences are SGHKS and YYEKEE (reference sequence). The V gene lost 4 bases and the J gene lost 4 bases, with 8 bases spanning the gap. The CDR3 is CASSPRGTEAFF. The CDR3 coding sequence is TGTGCCAGCAGCCCCAGGGGCACTGAAGCTTTCTTT.

This clone was counted once. The chain uses TRBV10-3 and TRBJ2-1; TRBD1 aligns across 8 bases. The germline V gene encodes CDR1 ENHRY and CDR2 SYGVKD. J was trimmed by 5 bases and V by 8 bases; bases with no gene match: 5. The CDR3 length is 13 residues. CDR3 sequence: CAISQGANNEQFF. The CDR3 region has the DNA TGTGCCATCTCCCAGGGGGCAAACAATGAGCAGTTCTTC.

This clone was seen once. This chain links TRBV2 with TRBJ2-3; 8 bases fit TRBD2. In germline, CDR1 is SNHLY, CDR2 FYNNEI. This CDR3 spans 17 amino acids. Trimming cost V 3 bases and J 2 bases; bases outside gene matches: 10. CDR3 DNA sequence: TGTGCCAGCAGTGATAGCGGGACTCACTTTAACACAGATACGCAGTATTTT. Amino acids: CASSDSGTHFNTDTQYF.

V usage is TRBV11-2 and J usage is TRBJ1-2; maybe TRBD1 (5 bases). The V end was cut by 0 bases, the J end by 7 bases, with 12 bases between. The CDR3 has 14 residues. CDR1 is SGHAT and CDR2 is FQNNGV in the germline V gene. CDR3 loop: CASSLDIRVGGYTF. In nucleotides, the CDR3 is TGTGCCAGCAGCTTAGATATCAGGGTCGGTGGCTACACCTTC.

This clone has a single count. This chain uses TRBV6-1 with TRBJ2-2; D is ambiguous. The ends were cut back, 4 bases at V and 7 bases at J, with 4 bases in the middle. The length of the CDR3 is 11 residues. Looked up from germline, CDR1 is MNHNS and CDR2 is SASEGT. CDR3 sequence: CASSVVGELFF. The CDR3 nucleotides are TGTGCCAGCAGTGTGGTCGGGGAGCTGTTTTTT.

The J gene is TRBJ1-2, the V gene TRBV19; no definite D call. The V end lost 3 bases, the J end lost 3 bases, and 8 bases lay between the germline ends. Germline V gene lookup returns CDR1 LNHDA and CDR2 SQIVND (reference sequence). There are 13 residues in the CDR3. As DNA, the CDR3 is TGTGCCAGTAGTATTCCGGGGTACTATGGCTACACCTTC. This translates into CASSIPGYYGYTF. Full variable domain (remainder filled in from reference TRBV19 and TRBJ1-2): DGGITQSPKYLFRKEGQNVTLSCEQNLNHDAMYWYRQDPGQGLRLIYYSQIVNDFQKGDIAEGYSVSREKKESFPLTVTSAQKNPTAFYLCASSIPGYYGYTFGSGTRLTVV.

The J gene is TRBJ2-2, the V gene TRBV7-3; D gene uncertain. The V gene lost 5 bases and the J gene lost 6 bases, with 10 bases spanning the gap. This CDR3 spans 13 amino acids. The germline V gene encodes CDR1 SGHTA and CDR2 FQGTGA. Written as DNA, the CDR3 is TGTGCCAGCAGCCCCGGACGACCCGGGGAGCTGTTTTTT. Translated: CASSPGRPGELFF. The full variable domain, with the rest looked up from reference TRBV7-3 and TRBJ2-2, is GAGVSQTPSNKVTEKGKYVELRCDPISGHTALYWYRQSLGQGPEFLIYFQGTGAADDSGLPNDRFFAVRPEGSVSTLKIQRTERGDSAVYLCASSPGRPGELFFGEGSRLTVL.

J is TRBJ2-7 and V is TRBV7-3, with TRBD1 matching 8 bases. Germline CDR1 is SGHTA and CDR2 is FQGTGA. The V gene end was trimmed by 5 bases and the J gene end by 4 bases; junction bases not matched to a gene: 7. This CDR3 spans 14 amino acids. Written as DNA, the CDR3 is TGTGCCAGCAGCCCCCGGACAGGGACTTACGAGCAGTACTTC. This sequence encodes CASSPRTGTYEQYF. Supplemented by reference TRBV7-3 and TRBJ2-7, the full variable domain reads GAGVSQTPSNKVTEKGKYVELRCDPISGHTALYWYRQSLGQGPEFLIYFQGTGAADDSGLPNDRFFAVRPEGSVSTLKIQRTERGDSAVYLCASSPRTGTYEQYFGPGTRLTVT.

The genes are TRBV2 and TRBJ2-7; tentative D call: TRBD1 (7 bases). CDR3 size: 14 residues. The ends were cut back, 6 bases at V and 2 bases at J, with 14 bases in the middle. Per germline, CDR1 SNHLY and CDR2 FYNNEI. CDR3 in DNA: TGTGCCAGCAGGGGCGGGACAGCCACCTACGAGCAGTACTTC. This sequence encodes CASRGGTATYEQYF.

This chain links TRBV13 with TRBJ1-4, with a tentative D call TRBD1 (6 bases). The CDR3 consists of 16 residues. Looked up from germline, CDR1 is PRHDT and CDR2 is FYEKMQ (reference sequence). Trimming cost V 3 bases and J 9 bases, with 20 bases left between them. The CDR3 nucleotides read TGTGCCAGCAGCTTCTCAATAACAGGGTATACCCAAAAACTGTTTTTT. This encodes CASSFSITGYTQKLFF.

The chain combines TRBV9 with TRBJ2-1, with D unresolved. Per the germline V gene, CDR1 is SGDLS and CDR2 is YYNGEE. CDR3 length: 14 amino acids. Trimming stripped 1 base from V and 5 bases from J, with 10 bases between. In DNA, the CDR3 is TGTGCCAGCAGCGTACATCCAACCAACAATGAGCAGTTCTTC. It is translated as CASSVHPTNNEQFF.

The J gene is TRBJ1-2, the V gene TRBV19; D is unclear. The CDR3 has 17 residues. The germline gives CDR1 LNHDA, CDR2 SQIVND (reference sequence). Trimming took off 2 bases at V and 4 bases at J, with 20 bases between the two ends. CDR3 amino acids: CASSIITQRSSGYGYTF. The CDR3 DNA reads as TGTGCCAGTAGTATAATAACCCAGAGAAGTAGCGGCTATGGCTACACCTTC.

CDR3: CASSRGAGGVGNTEAFF. CDR3 coding DNA: TGTGCCAGTAGTAGAGGGGCAGGGGGCGTAGGAAACACTGAAGCTTTCTTT. The chain couples TRBV19 to TRBJ1-1; 8 nucleotides line up with TRBD1. CDR1 and CDR2 (germline): LNHDA, SQIVND (reference sequence). V was pared by 4 bases and J by 2 bases, with 12 bases of the junction left unmatched. This CDR3 comprises 17 residues.